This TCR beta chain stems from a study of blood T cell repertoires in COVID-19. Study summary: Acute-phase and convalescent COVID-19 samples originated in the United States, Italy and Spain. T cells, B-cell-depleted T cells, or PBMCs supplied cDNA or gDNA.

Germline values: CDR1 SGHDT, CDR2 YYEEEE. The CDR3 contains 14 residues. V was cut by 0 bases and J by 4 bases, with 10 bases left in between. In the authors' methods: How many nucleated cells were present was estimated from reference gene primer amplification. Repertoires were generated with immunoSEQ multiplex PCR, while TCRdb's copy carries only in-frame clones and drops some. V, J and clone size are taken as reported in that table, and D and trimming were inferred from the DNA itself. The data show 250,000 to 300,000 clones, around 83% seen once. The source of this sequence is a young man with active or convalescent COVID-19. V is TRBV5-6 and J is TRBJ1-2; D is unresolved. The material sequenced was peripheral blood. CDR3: CASSLGRGAYGYTF. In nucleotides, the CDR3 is TGTGCCAGCAGCTTGGGTCGGGGAGCCTATGGCTACACCTTC.